The 25 T cell receptor beta chains given below trace back to one sample, sequenced in a study of control samples from healthy donors and cancer patients. Sequencing was performed with immunoSEQ multiplex PCR; in TCRdb, only in-frame clones are kept and a portion is missing. Found here are 100,000 or so clones, 91% of them singletons; the top ten hold 0.92%. The sample consisted of blood. These TCRs come from a woman in her 30s in good health.

V is TRBV5-4 and J is TRBJ1-2; tentative D call: TRBD1 (6 bases). Deletions cut 4 bases from V and 8 bases from J, with 15 bases between. The CDR3 contains 13 residues. Germline V gene lookup returns CDR1 SGHNT and CDR2 YYREEE (reference sequence). This CDR3 reads CASSLGAERGYTF. In DNA, the CDR3 is TGTGCCAGCAGCCTGGGGGCAGAGCGCGGCTACACCTTC.

V is TRBV28 and J is TRBJ1-5; TRBD1 agrees at 7 bases. Germline lookup yields CDR1 MDHEN and CDR2 SYDVKM. The CDR3 spans 15 residues. V was pared by 5 bases and J by 4 bases, with 8 bases of the junction left unmatched. The CDR3: CASSLSPGQNQPQHF. CDR3 coding DNA: TGTGCCAGCAGTCTCTCACCGGGACAGAATCAGCCCCAGCATTTT.

The chain links TRBV27 to TRBJ1-4; 7 bases agree with TRBD1. The trim removed 5 bases at V and 7 bases at J, leaving 10 bases unmatched. The germline V gene encodes CDR1 MNHEY and CDR2 SMNVEV (reference sequence). CDR3 length equals 15 residues. CDR3 loop: CASSPSTGSGEKLFF. CDR3 DNA: TGTGCCAGCAGTCCCTCGACAGGGTCTGGTGAAAAACTGTTTTTT.

The chain joins TRBV4-2 to TRBJ2-5; 14 nucleotides match TRBD2. CDR3 length equals 15 residues. The J segment lost 5 bases and the V segment lost 6 bases, leaving 5 bases of the junction unmatched. CDR1 is LGHNA and CDR2 is YNFKEQ in the germline V gene. The CDR3 loop is CASRTGTSGGETQYF. In DNA, the CDR3 is TGTGCCAGCAGGACCGGGACTAGCGGGGGTGAGACCCAGTACTTC.

The chain employs TRBV11-2 and TRBJ1-1, with D uncertain. The CDR3 consists of 15 residues. Trimming removed 5 bases at V and 7 bases at J, with 20 bases between. CDR1 is SGHAT and CDR2 is FQNNGV in the germline V gene. CDR3 protein: CASSLGIRTPIEAFF. CDR3 DNA: TGTGCCAGCAGCCTCGGGATTCGAACCCCGATTGAAGCTTTCTTT.

The CDR3 loop is CASSPWSGGANTEAFF. The CDR3 bases are TGTGCCAGCTCACCATGGTCTGGAGGGGCGAACACTGAAGCTTTCTTT. This chain uses TRBV18 with TRBJ1-1; D perhaps matches TRBD1 (5 bases). V gave up 2 bases and J gave up 1 base, with 14 bases separating them. The germline gives CDR1 KGHSH, CDR2 LQKENI. The CDR3 is 16 amino acids.

The V call is TRBV18, the J call TRBJ1-5; 9 nucleotides agree with TRBD1. V was clipped by 1 base and J by 2 bases; unmatched bases: 6. CDR1 is KGHSH and CDR2 is LQKENI in the germline V gene. CDR3 size: 17 residues. The CDR3 sequence is CASSPRGTGTGNQPQHF. CDR3 nucleotides: TGTGCCAGCTCACCACGCGGGACAGGGACAGGCAATCAGCCCCAGCATTTT. Looking up the rest from reference TRBV18 and TRBJ1-5 gives the full variable domain: NAGVMQNPRHLVRRRGQEARLRCSPMKGHSHVYWYRQLPEEGLKFMVYLQKENIIDESGMPKERFSAEFPKEGPSILRIQQVVRGDSAAYFCASSPRGTGTGNQPQHFGDGTRLSIL.

In this sample, this clone turned up once. The chain recombines TRBV27 with TRBJ1-5; D may be TRBD1 (6 bases). With 6 bases removed from V and 0 bases from J, the gap between germline ends came to 15 bases. Per the germline V gene, CDR1 is MNHEY and CDR2 is SMNVEV (reference sequence). The CDR3 spans 16 residues. The CDR3 DNA follows: TGTGCCAGCAGCGAAACCGGGACATATAGCAATCAGCCCCAGCATTTT. It codes for CASSETGTYSNQPQHF.

V is TRBV11-2 and J is TRBJ2-1, with 7 bases fitting TRBD2. The trim removed 3 bases at V and 9 bases at J, leaving 11 bases unmatched. Germline assignment: CDR1 SGHAT and CDR2 FQNNGV. The CDR3 covers 15 residues. CDR3: CASSLAGVISGEQFF. CDR3 in DNA: TGTGCCAGCAGCTTGGCGGGGGTCATCTCCGGTGAGCAGTTCTTC. The whole variable domain, remainder taken from reference TRBV11-2 and TRBJ2-1, is EAGVAQSPRYKIIEKRQSVAFWCNPISGHATLYWYQQILGQGPKLLIQFQNNGVVDDSQLPKDRFSAERLKGVDSTLKIQPAKLEDSAVYLCASSLAGVISGEQFFGPGTRLTVL.

The CDR3 is CATPASGGSNQPQHF. CDR3 in DNA: TGTGCCACCCCCGCCTCGGGGGGTAGCAATCAGCCCCAGCATTTT. The chain couples TRBV6-5 to TRBJ1-5; weak D call: TRBD1 (5 bases). CDR3 length: 15 amino acids. V lost 10 bases and J 0 bases, leaving 16 bases between the germline ends. Germline V gene data show CDR1 as MNHEY and CDR2 as SVGAGI.

The V gene is TRBV9, the J gene TRBJ1-2; possible D gene TRBD1, 5 bases. With 0 bases removed from V and 3 bases from J, the gap between germline ends came to 9 bases. CDR3 length: 14 amino acids. Germline assignment: CDR1 SGDLS and CDR2 YYNGEE. The CDR3 DNA is TGTGCCAGCAGCGTAGAGGAGGGGTACTATGGCTACACCTTC. This sequence encodes CASSVEEGYYGYTF.

This rearrangement joins TRBV5-4 to TRBJ2-5, with TRBD2 identical over 7 bases. The CDR3 length is 16 residues. Trimming took 4 bases from V and 2 from J; bases not matched to a gene: 11. The germline V gene has CDR1 SGHNT and CDR2 YYREEE (reference sequence). As DNA, the CDR3 is TGTGCCAGCAGCCCTTCCGGGCCGGGGGGACAAGAGACCCAGTACTTC. Translating gives CASSPSGPGGQETQYF.

The J gene is TRBJ1-6, the V gene TRBV19; 7 nucleotides agree with TRBD1. The V and J ends lost 7 bases and 6 bases, in that order; junction bases with no gene match: 3. Germline CDR1 is LNHDA and CDR2 is SQIVND (reference sequence). The CDR3 has 13 amino acids. CDR3 DNA: TGTGCCAGTATGGACAGGTCTAATTCACCCCTCCACTTT. Encoded protein: CASMDRSNSPLHF. The whole variable domain, filled in from reference TRBV19 and TRBJ1-6, reads DGGITQSPKYLFRKEGQNVTLSCEQNLNHDAMYWYRQDPGQGLRLIYYSQIVNDFQKGDIAEGYSVSREKKESFPLTVTSAQKNPTAFYLCASMDRSNSPLHFGNGTRLTVT.

The J gene is TRBJ2-1, the V gene TRBV5-1, with 11 bases lining up with TRBD1. The CDR3 is 16 amino acids. CDR1 and CDR2 from the germline V gene are SGHRS and YFSETQ. The J segment lost 3 bases and the V segment lost 4 bases, leaving 6 bases of the junction unmatched. The CDR3 sequence: CASSLAGTGGYNEQFF. CDR3 in DNA: TGCGCCAGCAGCCTTGCTGGGACAGGGGGCTACAATGAGCAGTTCTTC.

The chain carries TRBV10-2 and TRBJ1-2; 7 nucleotides line up with TRBD1. The V and J ends lost 5 bases and 4 bases, in that order; junction bases with no gene match: 7. Looked up from germline, CDR1 is WSHSY and CDR2 is SAAADI. The CDR3 has 14 residues. CDR3: CASSLGQEAYGYTF. DNA for the CDR3: TGCGCCAGCAGTCTTGGACAGGAGGCCTATGGCTACACCTTC.

The chain carries TRBV27 and TRBJ1-2; weak D call: TRBD1 (5 bases). Trimming removed 2 bases at V and 4 bases at J, with 8 bases between. The germline V gene has CDR1 MNHEY and CDR2 SMNVEV (reference sequence). This CDR3 spans 13 amino acids. DNA for the CDR3: TGTGCCAGCAGTTTACGGGGGATCTATGGCTACACCTTC. It translates to CASSLRGIYGYTF.

This clone was detected once. The CDR3 nucleotides read TGTGCCAGCAGCCCGGGACAGGGGCATGGCTACACCTTC. Its protein product is CASSPGQGHGYTF. This chain uses TRBV7-8 with TRBJ1-2, with 10 bases aligning to TRBD1. Germline V lookup: CDR1 SGHVS, CDR2 FQNEAQ. The V gene end was trimmed by 5 bases and the J gene end by 6 bases; junction bases not matched to a gene: 3. The CDR3 loop spans 13 amino acids.

This clone occurred once. This chain uses TRBV7-9 with TRBJ2-2, with D hard to call. Looked up from germline, CDR1 is SEHNR and CDR2 is FQNEAQ (reference sequence). CDR3 length equals 13 residues. V lost 0 bases and J 8 bases, leaving 7 bases between the germline ends. CDR3 DNA: TGTGCCAGCAGCTTAGCGGGAAGAGGGGAGCTGTTTTTT. This encodes CASSLAGRGELFF.

V gene TRBV5-4 combines with J gene TRBJ2-3; tentatively, D is TRBD2 (5 bases). CDR1 and CDR2 from the germline V gene are SGHNT and YYREEE (reference sequence). Trimming stripped 4 bases from V and 2 bases from J, with 5 bases between. This CDR3 spans 12 amino acids. CDR3: CASSLATDTQYF. The CDR3 bases are TGTGCCAGCAGCCTAGCCACAGATACGCAGTATTTT.

This rearrangement joins TRBV6-5 to TRBJ2-1; TRBD2 matches at 8 bases. J gave up 10 bases and V 4 bases, and 6 bases lay outside the gene matches. The CDR3 extends over 13 amino acids. Germline V gene data show CDR1 as MNHEY and CDR2 as SVGAGI. The CDR3 is CASSSSSSGEQFF. The CDR3 DNA sequence: TGTGCCAGCAGTTCCTCCTCTAGCGGGGAGCAGTTCTTC.

The rearrangement uses TRBV25-1 and TRBJ2-1; 9 bases match TRBD2. The V and J ends lost 7 bases and 7 bases, in that order; junction bases with no gene match: 5. CDR3 length: 13 residues. CDR1 MGHDK and CDR2 SYGVNS come from the germline V gene. As DNA, the CDR3 is TGTGCCAGCAAGGCTAGCGGGATAAATGAGCAGTTCTTC. Protein product: CASKASGINEQFF. Supplemented by reference TRBV25-1 and TRBJ2-1, the full variable domain reads EADIYQTPRYLVIGTGKKITLECSQTMGHDKMYWYQQDPGMELHLIHYSYGVNSTEKGDLSSESTVSRIRTEHFPLTLESARPSHTSQYLCASKASGINEQFFGPGTRLTVL.

This clone has a single count. The chain employs TRBV5-1 and TRBJ1-5; 8 bases fit TRBD1. The CDR3 sequence is 15 residues long. The V segment lost 0 bases and the J segment 1 base; nucleotides outside the gene matches: 0. Germline V CDR1 and CDR2: SGHRS, YFSETQ. CDR3 amino acids: CASSLGDRSNQPQHF. CDR3 DNA sequence: TGCGCCAGCAGCTTGGGGGACAGGAGCAATCAGCCCCAGCATTTT. Complete variable domain (other parts from reference TRBV5-1 and TRBJ1-5): KAGVTQTPRYLIKTRGQQVTLSCSPISGHRSVSWYQQTPGQGLQFLFEYFSETQRNKGNFPGRFSGRQFSNSRSEMNVSTLELGDSALYLCASSLGDRSNQPQHFGDGTRLSIL.

This chain links TRBV15 with TRBJ1-4; TRBD1 is a possible D gene (6 bases). CDR3 length equals 15 residues. From germline, CDR1 is LNHNV and CDR2 YYDKDF (reference sequence). V lost 1 base and J 3 bases, leaving 9 bases between the germline ends. Here the CDR3 DNA reads TGTGCCACCAGCAGAGTAGGGGGAGCTAATGAAAAACTGTTTTTT. It translates to CATSRVGGANEKLFF.

The chain recombines TRBV14 with TRBJ2-2, with a weak D call TRBD1 (6 bases). This CDR3 is built from 12 residues. V was clipped by 11 bases and J by 3 bases, with 10 bases between them. CDR1 SGHDN and CDR2 FVKESK come from the germline V gene. CDR3 sequence: CASGHDTGELFF. The CDR3 bases are TGTGCCTCGGGACACGACACCGGGGAGCTGTTTTTT. The whole variable domain, remainder taken from reference TRBV14 and TRBJ2-2, is EAGVTQFPSHSVIEKGQTVTLRCDPISGHDNLYWYRRVMGKEIKFLLHFVKESKQDESGMPNNRFLAERTGGTYSTLKVQPAELEDSGVYFCASGHDTGELFFGEGSRLTVL.

The rearrangement uses TRBV27 and TRBJ1-2, with TRBD1 identical over 7 bases. CDR1 MNHEY and CDR2 SMNVEV come from the germline V gene (reference sequence). V shed 5 bases, J shed 3 bases, and the junction held 9 bases outside the gene matches. The CDR3 spans 15 residues. The CDR3 sequence: CASSPRTGSHYGYTF. In DNA form, the CDR3 reads TGTGCCAGCAGTCCGCGGACAGGCTCCCACTATGGCTACACCTTC.